Given below is one TCR beta chain in context. In its sample, this clonotype was seen many times. The target of this receptor is not known. No per-base quality is available; no much larger clone lies one base away. These data are taken from a study of breast tumors, draining lymph nodes, adjacent tissues listed by TCRdb under 2016. Describing the broader study: In breast cancer patients, the study compared the TCR beta repertoires of tumor, adjacent nontumor tissue and axillary lymph nodes. In human breast cancer, the study set out to assess how tumor, surrounding tissue and draining lymph node repertoires relate to one another and whether T cells might be exchanged between them.

Sequencing relied on an Illumina HiSeq 2000. Multiplex PCR amplification was used to generate the TCR beta chain libraries. High-throughput sequencing was used to analyze the amplified TCR beta chain products. The public reads were reprocessed in TCRdb via fastp at Q25 and MiXCR, keeping in-frame beta chains. Identical CDR3 proteins give one entry, which carries the most common genes and DNA. Present in this sample are roughly 70,000 distinct CDR3 sequences, about 40% of which were seen just once. The ten largest clones represent around 8% of the sample. Counted from cysteine to phenylalanine, this CDR3 has 16 amino acids. Just CDR3 DNA is preserved here, 48 bases in frame from base 1. V and J are trimmed by 0 bases and 4 bases, and the gene matches miss 6 bases of the junction. The germline V gene yields MNHEY for CDR1 and SVGAGI for CDR2. Findings and caveats that apply to the study as a whole: Tumor and nontumor tissue repertoires were significantly more similar in luminal-like than in basal-like breast cancer. The data were considered consistent with most tumor T cells being derived from the lymph node and subsequently expanding within tumor tissue. T-cell repertoire diversity in tumors was found to be lower than in lymph nodes but higher than in nontumor tissue, and preferential V and J gene usage was observed. The study presented the conclusion that tumor T cells originate in lymph nodes as consistent with a hypothesis, not as something directly demonstrated.

This TCR derives from a female donor with breast cancer. Some clones in this sample may be carry-over from other donors' samples. Material: breast tumor tissue. The chain is encoded by TRBV6-5 joined to TRBJ1-3, with 7 bases in between that match TRBD1. The DNA sequence follows: TGTGCCAGCAGTTACTCGACCACAGGGGCCGGAAACACCATATATTTT. Protein translation: CASSYSTTGAGNTIYF.